Presented here are 16 T cell receptor beta chains from one specimen sequenced in a study of cytomegalovirus exposure and HLA in healthy donors. Amplification used 60 Vbeta primers and 13 Jbeta primers. Assay: immunoSEQ multiplex PCR; the TCRdb copy retains only in-frame clones and omits some. The repertoire holds approximately 90,000 clones, with approximately 7.7% as singletons. The sample taken for sequencing was PBMCs. These receptors came from a man between 45 and 60 years old in good health and CMV-seronegative.

The rearrangement links TRBV19 to TRBJ2-3; no definite D call. The CDR3 has 14 residues. V gave up 3 bases and J gave up 4 bases, with 11 bases separating them. The germline CDR1 and CDR2 sequences are LNHDA and SQIVND (reference sequence). DNA for the CDR3: TGTGCCAGTAGTATCGATTACAAAGCAGATACGCAGTATTTT. Translated, it gives CASSIDYKADTQYF.

This clone was seen only a few times. The chain links TRBV6-1 to TRBJ2-3; D is perhaps TRBD1 (5 bases). This CDR3 comprises 14 residues. V gave up 2 bases and J gave up 5 bases, with 11 bases separating them. CDR1 MNHNS and CDR2 SASEGT come from the germline V gene. CDR3 in DNA: TGTGCCAGCAGTGAACAGGGTGTGGGAGATACGCAGTATTTT. Its protein is CASSEQGVGDTQYF.

In the case of this clone: The same CDR3 arises from other DNA sequences in this sample as well. The chain carries TRBV29-1 and TRBJ1-1; 7 bases fit TRBD1. V lost 6 bases, J lost 1 base, and 2 bases stayed unmatched. The CDR3 runs 12 residues. The germline V gene encodes CDR1 SQVTM and CDR2 ANQGSEA. CDR3 amino acids: CSVGTANTEAFF. The CDR3 nucleotides are TGCAGCGTGGGGACAGCGAACACTGAAGCTTTCTTT. Full variable domain (remainder filled in from reference TRBV29-1 and TRBJ1-1): SAVISQKPSRDICQRGTSLTIQCQVDSQVTMMFWYRQQPGQSLTLIATANQGSEATYESGFVIDKFPISRPNLTFSTLTVSNMSPEDSSIYLCSVGTANTEAFFGQGTRLTVV.

The table lists this clone with a few counts. V is TRBV9 and J is TRBJ1-1; D possibly corresponds to TRBD1 (5 bases). In germline, CDR1 is SGDLS, CDR2 YYNGEE. The CDR3 runs to 13 residues. Between the trimmed V and J ends, which lost 3 bases and 1 base, there was a span of 7 bases. CDR3 in amino acids: CASSAGQNTEAFF. CDR3 in DNA: TGTGCCAGCAGCGCCGGACAGAACACTGAAGCTTTCTTT.

The V and J genes are TRBV29-1 and TRBJ2-3; D is undetermined. CDR3 length: 13 residues. Per germline, CDR1 SQVTM and CDR2 ANQGSEA. The V end was cut by 3 bases, the J end by 0 bases, with 7 bases between. The chain's CDR3 is CSVDFGSTDTQYF. The CDR3 DNA reads as TGCAGCGTTGATTTCGGGAGCACAGATACGCAGTATTTT.

V usage is TRBV7-8 and J usage is TRBJ2-7, with 7 bases matching TRBD2. CDR1 and CDR2 from the germline V gene are SGHVS and FQNEAQ. V was clipped by 5 bases and J by 0 bases; unmatched bases: 7. The CDR3 covers 15 residues. The CDR3 DNA follows: TGTGCCAGCAGCGACCCTAGCGGAAGCTCCTACGAGCAGTACTTC. This codes for CASSDPSGSSYEQYF.

This clone has only a few counts. The rearrangement joins TRBV9 to TRBJ2-3, with D tentatively TRBD1 (5 bases). The CDR3 contains 12 residues. The germline V gene encodes CDR1 SGDLS and CDR2 YYNGEE. V was shortened by 0 bases and J by 9 bases, with 8 bases between the two germline ends. DNA for the CDR3: TGTGCCAGCAGCGTAGAAGGGGAAACGCAGTATTTT. Protein: CASSVEGETQYF.

V is TRBV7-2 and J is TRBJ1-4, with D uncertain. The ends were cut back, 1 base at V and 5 bases at J, with 5 bases in the middle. Germline V gene data show CDR1 as SGHTA and CDR2 as FQGNSA. The CDR3 has 13 amino acids. The CDR3 protein is CASSLDPNEKLFF. DNA for the CDR3: TGTGCCAGCAGCTTAGATCCAAATGAAAAACTGTTTTTT.

This clone was seen a handful of times. The chain carries TRBV27 and TRBJ2-3; 11 positions agree with TRBD2. Germline V CDR1 and CDR2: MNHEY, SMNVEV (reference sequence). V lost 6 bases, J lost 8 bases, and 7 bases stayed unmatched. The CDR3 has 14 residues. The CDR3 reads CASSLLAGAGTQYF. CDR3 sequence (DNA): TGTGCCAGCAGCCTACTAGCGGGAGCGGGTACGCAGTATTTT.

This clone turned up a few times. The V and J genes are TRBV7-9 and TRBJ2-4, with 10 bases that match TRBD2. V gave up 3 bases and J gave up 9 bases; unmatched junction bases: 8. The germline CDR1 and CDR2 sequences are SEHNR and FQNEAQ (reference sequence). The CDR3 is 15 amino acids. CDR3 coding DNA: TGTGCCAGCAGCTTGTATAGCGGGGGGCTAACCATTCAGTACTTC. It is translated as CASSLYSGGLTIQYF. Together with reference TRBV7-9 and TRBJ2-4, the CDR3 gives the full variable domain: DTGVSQNPRHKITKRGQNVTFRCDPISEHNRLYWYRQTLGQGPEFLTYFQNEAQLEKSRLLSDRFSAERPKGSFSTLEIQRTEQGDSAMYLCASSLYSGGLTIQYFGAGTRLSVL.

This clone occurred a few times. This sequence joins TRBV28 and TRBJ2-7; 9 bases match TRBD2. Germline V gives CDR1 MDHEN, CDR2 SYDVKM. V lost 4 bases and J lost 2; bases outside the gene matches: 12. The CDR3 consists of 17 residues. CDR3: CASSSTKTSGPPYEQYF. In nucleotides, the CDR3 is TGTGCCAGCAGTTCAACCAAGACTAGCGGACCACCCTACGAGCAGTACTTC. Filled out from reference TRBV28 and TRBJ2-7, the complete variable domain reads DVKVTQSSRYLVKRTGEKVFLECVQDMDHENMFWYRQDPGLGLRLIYFSYDVKMKEKGDIPEGYSVSREKKERFSLILESASTNQTSMYLCASSSTKTSGPPYEQYFGPGTRLTVT.

This clone has a handful of counts. This CDR3 is CASSYSNGVNTEAFF. The CDR3 region has the DNA TGTGCCAGCAGTTACTCGAACGGGGTTAACACTGAAGCTTTCTTT. The V and J genes are TRBV6-5 and TRBJ1-1; D gene unclear. Per the germline V gene, CDR1 is MNHEY and CDR2 is SVGAGI. The length of the CDR3 is 15 residues. Trimming removed 0 bases at V and 2 bases at J, with 10 bases between.

This clone has more than one count but fewer than ten. V usage is TRBV7-2 and J usage is TRBJ2-7, with TRBD2 identical over 13 bases. The CDR3 is 16 amino acids. After removal of 3 bases from V and 9 bases from J, the junction contained 11 bases not matched to a gene. Germline V lookup: CDR1 SGHTA, CDR2 FQGNSA. CDR3 sequence: CASSFFTSGRAGAQYF. Here the CDR3 DNA reads TGTGCCAGCAGCTTCTTCACTAGCGGGAGGGCCGGCGCGCAGTACTTC. Full variable domain (missing parts from reference TRBV7-2 and TRBJ2-7): GAGVSQSPSNKVTEKGKDVELRCDPISGHTALYWYRQSLGQGLEFLIYFQGNSAPDKSGLPSDRFSAERTGGSVSTLTIQRTQQEDSAVYLCASSFFTSGRAGAQYFGPGTRLTVT.

In this sample, this clone turned up a few times. The CDR3 region is CAWSGGGLETQYF. CDR3 bases: TGTGCCTGGTCTGGGGGGGGGCTAGAGACCCAGTACTTC. The V call is TRBV30, the J call TRBJ2-5; D perhaps matches TRBD2 (7 bases). Trimming stripped 5 bases from V and 4 bases from J, with 14 bases between. The CDR3 has 13 amino acids. Germline values: CDR1 GTSNPN, CDR2 SVGIG (reference sequence).

This clone showed up just a few times. The rearrangement uses TRBV6-6 and TRBJ2-7, with a possible D match to TRBD2 (7 bases). CDR1 is MNHNY and CDR2 is SVGAGI in the germline V gene (reference sequence). The CDR3 contains 12 residues. CDR3 amino acids: CTTRGGGDEQYF. CDR3 nucleotides: TGTACCACCCGAGGGGGAGGGGACGAGCAGTACTTC.

The table lists this clone with many counts. This chain connects TRBV6-6 to TRBJ1-4; 7 positions match TRBD1. Unmatched junction bases numbered 6, after V lost 9 bases and J lost 5 bases. The germline V gene has CDR1 MNHNY and CDR2 SVGAGI (reference sequence). CDR3 size: 13 residues. CDR3 sequence: CASKGQQNEKLFF. The CDR3, as DNA: TGTGCCAGTAAGGGACAGCAGAATGAAAAACTGTTTTTT.